This T cell receptor (beta chain) was captured in a study of identical twins. Study-level points and caveats: Monozygotic twins shared more out-of-frame TCR alpha than recombination models predicted. Its conclusions, products of cross-sectional statistical analysis, did not come from following the same donors.

Each donor was a healthy Caucasian. This clonotype was detected many times. What it binds is not known. Each cDNA held unique molecular identifiers, and template switching gave it a universal primer site. TCRdb re-called the 5' RACE reads through MiXCR, storing one row per CDR3 protein. The sample lists hundreds of thousands of distinct CDR3 sequences, roughly 9.4% occurring once. Germline CDR1 is KGHSH and CDR2 is LQKENI. The V and J ends lost 2 bases and 10 bases respectively, with 12 bases between them. This CDR3 has 14 residues. The TCR originated in a young woman in good health. This chain links TRBV18 with TRBJ1-6; D is unclear. Sequenced: memory (CD45RO+) T cells sorted from blood. CDR3: CASSPSQGNSPLHF. The CDR3 DNA is TGTGCCAGCTCACCATCCCAAGGGAACTCACCCCTCCACTTT.